This record concerns one TCR beta chain sequence. As yet, its antigen is unknown. Each sample yielded 90,000 to 100,000 assayed TCR templates. Sequencing was performed with immunoSEQ multiplex PCR; in TCRdb, only in-frame clones are kept and a portion is missing. The top ten clones hold about 12% of a sample with 100,000 or so clones, around nine tenths of them seen once. The data belong to a study of siplizumab effects on memory and regulatory T cells. Study-level points and caveats: Contribution to the alloresponse seemed major for naive T cells, which also seemed more diverse than memory cells. Most proliferating CD4+ or CD8+ clones, roughly 75-95%, had no naive or memory assignment. Left unconfirmed was the suppressive function of proliferating Tregs from siplizumab cultures.

J lost 0 bases, V lost 4 bases, and 6 bases had no gene match. The CDR3 covers 16 residues. Germline CDR1 and CDR2: SGHAT and FQDESV (reference sequence). This TCR derives from a human donor in good health. The V gene is TRBV11-1, the J gene TRBJ2-1, with 7 positions matching TRBD2. Source material: non-Treg CD4+ T cells sorted from blood. The CDR3 loop reads CASSSRLASSYNEQFF. CDR3 bases: TGTGCCAGCAGCTCTCGACTAGCCAGCTCCTACAATGAGCAGTTCTTC.